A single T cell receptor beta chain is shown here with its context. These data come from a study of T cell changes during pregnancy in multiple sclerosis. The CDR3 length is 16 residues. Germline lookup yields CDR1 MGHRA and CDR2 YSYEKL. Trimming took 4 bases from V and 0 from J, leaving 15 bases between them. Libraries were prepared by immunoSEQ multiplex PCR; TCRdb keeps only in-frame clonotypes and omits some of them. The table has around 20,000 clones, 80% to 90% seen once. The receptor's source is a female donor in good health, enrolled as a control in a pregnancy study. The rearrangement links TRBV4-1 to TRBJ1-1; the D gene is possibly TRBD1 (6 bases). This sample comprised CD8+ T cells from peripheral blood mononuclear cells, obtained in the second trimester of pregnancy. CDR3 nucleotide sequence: TGCGCCAGCAGCCGAAGGACAGCGGAAATGAACACTGAAGCTTTCTTT. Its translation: CASSRRTAEMNTEAFF.